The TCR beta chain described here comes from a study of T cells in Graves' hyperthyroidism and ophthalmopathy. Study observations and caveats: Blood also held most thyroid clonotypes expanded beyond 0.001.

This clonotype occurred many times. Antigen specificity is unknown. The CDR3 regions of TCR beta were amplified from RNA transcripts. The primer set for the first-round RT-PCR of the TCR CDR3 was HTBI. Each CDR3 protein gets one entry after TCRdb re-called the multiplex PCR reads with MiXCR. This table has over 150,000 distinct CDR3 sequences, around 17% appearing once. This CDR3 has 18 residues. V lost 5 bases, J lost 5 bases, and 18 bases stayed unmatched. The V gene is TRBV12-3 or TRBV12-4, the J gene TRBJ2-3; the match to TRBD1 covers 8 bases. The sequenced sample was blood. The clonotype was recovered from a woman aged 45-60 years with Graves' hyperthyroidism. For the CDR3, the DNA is TGTGCCAGCAGTACAAGGGGTGGGGGCCAGGGGGCTTTAGATACGCAGTATTTT. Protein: CASSTRGGGQGALDTQYF.